Detailed here is one T cell receptor (beta chain). Using immunoSEQ multiplex PCR, the repertoire was profiled, and TCRdb retains in-frame clones only, with some absent. Of 50,000 to 65,000 clones in the sample, around 90% were seen once. The V end lost 7 bases, the J end lost 6 bases, and 12 bases lay between the germline ends. Germline-derived CDR1 and CDR2 are MNHEY and SMNVEV (reference sequence). This CDR3 comprises 13 residues. This entry is derived from a study of OX40 agonist ivuxolimab in advanced cancers. About the research overall: At 65% to 85% male, the cohort had a mean age of around 56 years, ranging from roughly 20 to 85. Past anti-PD-1, anti-PD-L1 or anti-CTLA-4 therapy was accepted, and roughly 37% had received some.

This chain links TRBV27 with TRBJ2-2; no clear D. The clonotype was recovered from an adult with an advanced solid tumor such as melanoma, head and neck, liver or kidney cancer. This material consisted of CD4+ or CD8+ T cells sorted from blood, taken in a trial of the OX40 agonist ivuxolimab. The CDR3 loop reads CASTPGLAGELFF. In nucleotides, the CDR3 is TGTGCCAGCACTCCAGGCCTGGCCGGGGAGCTGTTTTTT.